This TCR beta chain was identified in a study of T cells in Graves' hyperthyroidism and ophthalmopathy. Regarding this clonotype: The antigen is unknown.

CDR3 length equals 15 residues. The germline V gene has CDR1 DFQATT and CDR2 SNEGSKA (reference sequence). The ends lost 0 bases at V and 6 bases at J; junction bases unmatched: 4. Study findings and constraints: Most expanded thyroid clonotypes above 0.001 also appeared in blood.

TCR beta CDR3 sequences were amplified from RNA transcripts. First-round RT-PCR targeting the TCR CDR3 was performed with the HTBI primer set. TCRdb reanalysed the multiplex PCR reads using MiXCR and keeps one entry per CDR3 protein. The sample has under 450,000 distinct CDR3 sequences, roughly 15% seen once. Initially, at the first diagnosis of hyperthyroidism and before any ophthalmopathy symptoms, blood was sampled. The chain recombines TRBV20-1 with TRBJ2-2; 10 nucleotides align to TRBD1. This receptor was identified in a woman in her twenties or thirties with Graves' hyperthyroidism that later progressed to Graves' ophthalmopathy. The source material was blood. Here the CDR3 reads CSARDDRGRAGELFF. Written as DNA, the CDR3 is TGCAGTGCTAGAGACGACAGGGGGCGGGCCGGGGAGCTGTTTTTT.